Below, one TCR beta chain is given with its context. The data stem from a study of blood T cell repertoires in COVID-19. Study context: Whether acute or convalescent, the COVID-19 samples came from the United States, Italy and Spain.

Trimming removed 5 bases at V and 7 bases at J, with 15 bases between. CDR1 and CDR2 (germline): SEHNR, FQNEAQ (reference sequence). The CDR3 totals 14 residues. In the authors' methods: For nucleated cells, counts were estimated from reference gene primer amplification. Here immunoSEQ multiplex PCR was the method, and the copy in TCRdb shows in-frame clones only, minus some. That table supplies the V and J calls and clone size; D and trimming were determined from the DNA. The table shows approximately 140,000 clones, with approximately 84% occurring only once. The sequence derives from a man between 65 and 85 years old with acute or convalescent COVID-19. The V and J genes are TRBV7-9 and TRBJ2-4; TRBD1 is a possible D gene (6 bases). Sequencing was carried out using peripheral blood. The CDR3 loop reads CASSQGFELNIQYF. In DNA form, the CDR3 reads TGTGCCAGCAGCCAGGGGTTTGAGTTGAACATTCAGTACTTC.